This T cell receptor beta chain was identified during a study of CD4 T cells in relation to SARS-CoV-2 and coronaviruses (dated by TCRdb to the early 2020s). Regarding the research as a whole: In the ViraFEST assay, PBMCs were cultured with antigen for less than eleven days, after which TCR beta CDR3s were sequenced to identify clonal expansions specific to the antigen. Memory CD4+ T cell crossreactivity between SARS-CoV-2 and common cold coronavirus spike proteins was assessed at the TCR clonotype level in the study. The Adaptive Biotechnologies TCR-sequencing kit was used to sequence samples from a few pre-COVID donors and the naive versus memory experiments, whereas other data were Illumina-based. An HIV-1 Nef peptide pool or a culture without peptide was used as the negative reference condition. Shared crossreactive spike epitopes were mapped to their HLA restriction using patient-derived lymphoblastoid cell lines. A different, Illumina-based TCR-beta assay was used to sequence expansion assays from other donors in the study.

This clone was seen a handful of times. This clone's antigen is unknown. Per-nucleotide qualities are absent, and no much larger clonotype sits a single base away. The paper's findings and limits, for the study overall: Memory CD4+ clonotypes crossrecognizing SARS-CoV-2 and at least one common cold coronavirus spike were found in roughly 59% of donors. Pre-pandemic and post-infection samples were not both contributed by any donor, so tracing of the source of pre-existing responses was limited. Compared with monoreactive clones, crossreactive clones had significantly weaker SARS-CoV-2-driven expansion, a result consistent with antigenic imprinting. Small numbers of patients and of tested TCRs limited the study. Because the crossreactivity analysis focused on spike protein, crossreactivity against other viral proteins was not assessed.

Libraries came from the immunoSEQ multiplex PCR assay. The published analysis was carried out like this. During preprocessing, nonproductive sequences were removed, as were CDR3s that did not start with C, did not end with F or W, or were shorter than 7 amino acids. Antigen-specific clonotypes were called with the MANAFEST web app on the basis of expansion relative to the reference and to other culture wells. A clone was considered positive if significant expansion relative to the reference culture was observed in 2 of 3 replicate wells at an FDR below 0.05. For a clone to be considered positive, significant expansion relative to all other tandem wells and an odds ratio above 5 were also required. CDR3 homology was measured as pairwise Levenshtein distance, computed with the stringdist R package after trimming three terminal residues from each end. Not all clones reach the TCRdb copy of this immuneACCESS table, which keeps in-frame sequences only. Checked studies attribute under half of the gap to unresolved V genes and leave the rest unexplained. V, J and clone size were drawn from that table, and D and trimming were deduced from the DNA. In this sample the table shows around 15,000 clones, approximately 78% of which occur a single time. Roughly 18% of the sample is held by the ten biggest clonotypes.

V loses 3 bases at its end and J loses 2 bases; junction bases beyond the gene matches: 1. CDR1 SEHNR and CDR2 FQNEAQ were looked up in the germline V gene (reference sequence). Inclusive of the bounding cysteine and phenylalanine, the CDR3 is 13 residues long. Kept here is only the CDR3 DNA, which spans 39 bases and is read in frame from base 1. CD4+ T cells from unexposed donors were collected before the COVID-19 pandemic (2011-2018). After roughly 11 days of culture, CD4+ T cells were isolated with the EasySep CD4+ T cell isolation kit. As cell numbers permitted, CD4+ T cells from unexposed donors were tested for reactivity to SARS-CoV-2 S and N and to four common cold coronavirus spike pools. PBMCs were cultured at roughly 2.2 million per well in IMDM supplemented with 5% human AB serum and about 9.2 IU/ml IL-2. Half of the culture medium was replaced with fresh IL-2-containing medium on days 3 and 7. Triplicate replicate wells were generally used for each peptide culture condition. The leukapheresis product used for the unexposed donors was purchased from a commercial source. PBMCs were isolated from leukapheresis product or whole blood by Ficoll-Paque PLUS gradient centrifugation. PBMCs were either cryopreserved at -140 degrees C or used fresh in the expansion assay. The QIAamp Micro DNA Kit was used to extract genomic DNA from the CD4+ T cells.

Sequences were obtained from CD4+ T cells from PBMCs, cultured in vitro. This TCR was recovered from a human donor in good health. The chain couples TRBV7-9 to TRBJ2-7, with TRBD2 identical over 7 junction bases. The sequenced DNA: TGTGCCAGCAGCTTTGCGGGAGCCTACGAGCAGTACTTC. Its amino acids are CASSFAGAYEQYF.